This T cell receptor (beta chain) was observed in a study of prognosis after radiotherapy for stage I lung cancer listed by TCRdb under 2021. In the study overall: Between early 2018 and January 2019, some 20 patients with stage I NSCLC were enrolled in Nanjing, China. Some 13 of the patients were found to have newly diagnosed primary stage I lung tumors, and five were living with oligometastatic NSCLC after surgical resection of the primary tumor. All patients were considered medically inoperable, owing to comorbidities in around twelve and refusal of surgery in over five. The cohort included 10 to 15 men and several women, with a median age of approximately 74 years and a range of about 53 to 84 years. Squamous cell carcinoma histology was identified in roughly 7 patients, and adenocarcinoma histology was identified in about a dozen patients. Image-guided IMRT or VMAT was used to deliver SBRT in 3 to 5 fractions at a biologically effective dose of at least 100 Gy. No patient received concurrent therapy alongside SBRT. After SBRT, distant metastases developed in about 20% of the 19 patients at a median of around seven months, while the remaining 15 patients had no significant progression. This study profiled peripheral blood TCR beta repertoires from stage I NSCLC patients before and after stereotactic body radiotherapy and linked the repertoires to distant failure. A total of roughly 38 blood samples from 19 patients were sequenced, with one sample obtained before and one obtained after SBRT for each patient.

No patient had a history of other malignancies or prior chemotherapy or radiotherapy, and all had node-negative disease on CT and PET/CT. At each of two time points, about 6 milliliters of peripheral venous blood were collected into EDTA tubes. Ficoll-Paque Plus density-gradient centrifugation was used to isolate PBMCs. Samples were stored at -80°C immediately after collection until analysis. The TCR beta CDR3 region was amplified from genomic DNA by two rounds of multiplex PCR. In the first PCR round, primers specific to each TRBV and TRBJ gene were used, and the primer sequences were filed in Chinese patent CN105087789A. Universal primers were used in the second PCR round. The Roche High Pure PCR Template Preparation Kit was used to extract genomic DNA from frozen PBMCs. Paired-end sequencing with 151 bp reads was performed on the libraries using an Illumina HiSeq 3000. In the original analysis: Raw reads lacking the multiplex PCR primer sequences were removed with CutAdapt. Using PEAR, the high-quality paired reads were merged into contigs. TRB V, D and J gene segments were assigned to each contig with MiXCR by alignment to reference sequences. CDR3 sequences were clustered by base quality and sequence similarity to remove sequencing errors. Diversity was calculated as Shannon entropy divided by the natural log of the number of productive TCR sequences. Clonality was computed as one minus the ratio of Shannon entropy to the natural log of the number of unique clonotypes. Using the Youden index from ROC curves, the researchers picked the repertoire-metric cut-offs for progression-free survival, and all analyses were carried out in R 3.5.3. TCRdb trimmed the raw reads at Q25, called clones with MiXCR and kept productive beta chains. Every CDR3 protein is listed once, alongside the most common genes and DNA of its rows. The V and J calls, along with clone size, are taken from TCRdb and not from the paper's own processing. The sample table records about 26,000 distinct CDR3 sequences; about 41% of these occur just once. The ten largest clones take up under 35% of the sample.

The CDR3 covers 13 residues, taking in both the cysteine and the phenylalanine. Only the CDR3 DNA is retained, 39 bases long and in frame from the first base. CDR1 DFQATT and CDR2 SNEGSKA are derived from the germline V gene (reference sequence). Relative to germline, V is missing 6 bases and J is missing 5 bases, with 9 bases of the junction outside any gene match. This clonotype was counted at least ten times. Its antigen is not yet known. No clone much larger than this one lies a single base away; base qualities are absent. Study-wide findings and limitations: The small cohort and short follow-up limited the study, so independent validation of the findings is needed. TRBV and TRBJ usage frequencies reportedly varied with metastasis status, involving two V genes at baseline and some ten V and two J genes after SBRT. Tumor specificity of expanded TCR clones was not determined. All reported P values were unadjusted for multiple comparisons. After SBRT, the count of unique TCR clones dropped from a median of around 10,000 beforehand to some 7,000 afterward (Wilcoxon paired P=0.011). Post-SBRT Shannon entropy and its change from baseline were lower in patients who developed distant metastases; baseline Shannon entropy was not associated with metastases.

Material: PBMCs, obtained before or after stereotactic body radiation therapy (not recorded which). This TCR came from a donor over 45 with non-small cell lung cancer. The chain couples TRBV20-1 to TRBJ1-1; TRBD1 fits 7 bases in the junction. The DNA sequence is TGCAGTGCGGGCCGACAGGGTGGGACTGAAGCTTTCTTT. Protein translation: CSAGRQGGTEAFF.